The clone carrying this T cell receptor beta chain was counted only a few times. Its antigen is not known. A read error is likely, as this CDR3 ends without the conserved phenylalanine or tryptophan. The template was RNA from unsorted bulk tissue. Distant lung tissue was collected more than 3 cm away from the tumor edge. This record comes from a study of tumor and adjacent non-tumor tissue in lung cancer. Study-wide results and limits: Tumor tissue had significantly higher TCR diversity than normal lung.

Per the germline V gene, CDR1 is MNHNS and CDR2 is SASEGT. CDR3 length: 10 amino acids. A modified ARM-PCR protocol with three rounds of nested PCR amplified TCRbeta. TCRdb itself ran the multiplex PCR reads through MiXCR, one entry per CDR3 protein. The table has about 110,000 distinct CDR3 sequences, around 57% seen once. This chain joins TRBV6-1 and TRBJ2-7; D unclear. The sample consisted of distant non-tumor lung tissue. The receptor comes from a man aged 55 to 70 with non-small cell lung cancer. The CDR3 DNA reads as TGTGCAAGCGTCCAGGCCGAGCAGTACCTC. Its protein is CASVQAEQYL.